A selection of T cell receptor beta chains follows, all from one sample in a study of chemoradiotherapy in HPV16-positive cancers. Profiled with immunoSEQ multiplex PCR; TCRdb holds only in-frame clones, not every one. The top ten clones hold 8% to 10% of a sample with roughly 15,000 clones, under 85% of them seen once. The specimen was obtained from a patient who underwent chemoradiotherapy. These receptors were collected from a human donor with HPV-associated anogenital cancer. The CDR3 runs from the conserved cysteine through the conserved F or W. D genes are given only for firm matches. A row's size may be missing; if present it is once, few, many or a size class.

v_call	j_call	clone_size	d_call	cdr3_nt	cdr3_aa
TRBV5-6	TRBJ1-6	.	TRBD1	TGTGCCAGCAGCTCCCTTCGGGGACAGGGGATAACACCCCTCCACTTT	CASSSLRGQGITPLHF
TRBV5-1	TRBJ1-2	few	TRBD1	TGCGCCAGCAGCCCGTCTGGGACAGTTGATGGCTACACCTTC	CASSPSGTVDGYTF
TRBV27	TRBJ2-6	once	.	TGTGCCAGCAGTCGAGAGGGGGTTGGGGCCAACGTCCTGACTTTC	CASSREGVGANVLTF
TRBV30	TRBJ2-1	.	TRBD1	TGTGCCTGGAGTGTATCGGGACAGGCCCCGCGCGATGAGCAGTTCTTC	CAWSVSGQAPRDEQFF
TRBV6-6	TRBJ2-5	.	TRBD2	TGTGCCAGCCTTGGACTGGGGGGGATAGAGACCCAGTACTTC	CASLGLGGIETQYF
TRBV7-8	TRBJ1-2	.	.	TGTGCCAGCAGTCAGTTGGGCTATGGCTACACCTTC	CASSQLGYGYTF
TRBV30	TRBJ1-5	.	.	TGTGCCTGGAGTGTGACCAAAGCGGGAAGGGAGCCCCAGCATTTT	CAWSVTKAGREPQHF
TRBV27	TRBJ1-1	.	.	TGTGCCAGCAGTTTATCCCCAGGGAGAGGGACTGAAGCTTTCTTT	CASSLSPGRGTEAFF
TRBV5-1	TRBJ1-1	.	.	TGCGCCAGCAGCTTCGATAGGAACACTGAAGCTTTCTTT	CASSFDRNTEAFF
TRBV19	TRBJ2-3	once	.	TGTGCCAGTAGTATATGGGGGACAGATACGCAGTATTTT	CASSIWGTDTQYF
TRBV5-8	TRBJ2-2	.	TRBD2	TGTGCCAGCAGCGTTCGGGAGCGGGAGAGAGGAACCGGGGAGCTGTTTTTT	CASSVRERERGTGELFF
TRBV27	TRBJ1-1	.	.	TGTGCCAGCAATGTGGGGGGCAGGGGCTTTGCTAAGGGAGCTTTCTTT	CASNVGGRGFAKGAFF
TRBV11-1	TRBJ1-3	.	TRBD1	TGTGCCAGCAGCCCTCGACAGGGACGGTCGTCTGGAAACACCATATATTTT	CASSPRQGRSSGNTIYF
TRBV9	TRBJ1-3	.	.	TGTGCCAGTGGTACTCTCTCTGGAAACACCATATATTTT	CASGTLSGNTIYF
TRBV5-4	TRBJ1-1	.	TRBD1	TGTGCCAGCAGCTTGGGCTCAGGGGGCTGGGGCACTGAAGCTTTCTTT	CASSLGSGGWGTEAFF